The present T cell receptor (beta chain) was sequenced within a study of breast tumors, draining lymph nodes, adjacent tissues. This clonotype showed up many times. The antigen remains unidentified. In TCRdb, the multiplex PCR reads were re-called with MiXCR into one record per CDR3 protein. The sample lists fewer than 200,000 distinct CDR3 sequences; roughly 30% were seen once. Axillary draining lymph nodes of breast cancer patients supplied the node samples. Study findings and constraints: The lymph node origin of tumor T cells was framed as consistent with a hypothesis, not demonstrated.

Germline CDR1 SNHLY, CDR2 FYNNEI. Trimming took 6 bases from V and 0 from J, leaving 9 bases between them. The CDR3 runs 15 residues. The gene calls are TRBV2 and TRBJ2-6; possibly TRBD1 for D (6 bases). The sequenced sample consisted of axillary lymph node tissue. This sequence was found in a female donor with breast cancer. Some clones in this sample may be carry-over from other donors' samples. Here the CDR3 DNA reads TGTGCCAGCAGGGACAGAAGCTCTGGGGCCAACGTCCTGACTTTC. It yields the protein CASRDRSSGANVLTF.